This T cell receptor beta chain was captured by sequencing in a study of blood T cell repertoires in COVID-19 (dated by TCRdb to the early 2020s). At the level of the whole study: The collaborator samples originated in the United States, Italy and Spain and spanned the acute and convalescent phases of COVID-19. The material from the prospective study consisted of cDNA or gDNA derived from T cells, B-cell-depleted T cells, or PBMCs. Subjects who had been exposed to COVID-19, were actively infected with it, or had recovered from it provided the deeply sampled blood TCRbeta repertoires that made up the dataset. The repertoires were made available in a free public database intended to serve as a resource for research on the immune response to SARS-CoV-2. The samples were drawn from two sources: the first 160 participants of the ongoing ImmuneRACE study, and 1,200 or so subjects contributed by 6 global collaborators. Sample metadata almost always included a de-identified subject ID, COVID-19 status, age in years and sex. Where available, HLA class I and class II types were obtained from metadata supplied by the sample provider rather than from assay-based typing. Overall results and qualifications from the work: How much clinical and demographic metadata was included differed by source and by participant, and the metadata was provided uncurated.

Each collaborating institution followed its own protocols to collect whole blood in K2EDTA tubes. Collaborator samples were shipped for TCRbeta analysis as frozen whole blood, isolated PBMCs, or DNA extracted from either sample type. TCRbeta CDR3 regions were amplified from genomic DNA using the immunoSEQ Assay, a bias-controlled multiplex PCR. In the paper's pipeline: Within the assay, amplification of reference gene primers was used to estimate how many nucleated cells each sample contained. To quantify the absolute abundance of each unique TCRbeta CDR3 rearrangement, sequence reads were collapsed and filtered. For each sample, productive Simpson clonality was calculated as the square root of Simpson's diversity index over productive rearrangements. Not all clones reach the TCRdb copy of this immuneACCESS table, which keeps in-frame sequences only. Checked studies attribute under half of the gap to unresolved V genes and leave the rest unexplained. Clone size and V and J calls were adopted from that table, with D and trimming inferred from the DNA. The sample includes 95,000 to 150,000 clones, with roughly 79% observed a single time. The ten largest clones add up to roughly 2.1% of the sample.

Its CDR3 holds 15 amino acids, cysteine through phenylalanine. Left in the record is the CDR3 DNA by itself, 45 bases read in frame from the first base. Germline trimming amounts to 4 bases on V and 4 bases on J, with 6 as the count of junction bases outside the gene matches. Looking up the germline V gene yields CDR1 MDHEN and CDR2 SYDVKM. To note about this clone: No antigen is known for it. No per-base quality is available; no much larger clone lies one base away.

The TCR was taken from a man aged 65 to 79 with acute or convalescent COVID-19. Sequencing used peripheral blood. The V gene is TRBV28 and the J gene is TRBJ1-1, and 10 bases in between align with TRBD1. The CDR3: CASSSRDRGRTEAFF. The nucleotides read TGTGCCAGCAGTTCTCGGGACAGGGGACGCACTGAAGCTTTCTTT.